This TCR beta chain is from a study of cytomegalovirus exposure and HLA in healthy donors. Overall study results and limits: The sole available immune exposure information was CMV serostatus.

Notes on this clone: Its antigen remains unknown.

This CDR3 comprises 13 residues. With 6 bases clipped from V and 1 base from J, the junction kept 0 bases outside the gene matches. Germline CDR1 and CDR2: MGHRA and YSYEKL. The PCR used 60 Vbeta and 13 Jbeta primers. TCRdb keeps only in-frame clones here, not all; method: immunoSEQ multiplex PCR. Of about 210,000 clones in the sample, roughly 80% are singletons; the top ten hold about 3.1%. Input material: PBMCs. This chain links TRBV4-1 with TRBJ2-5; 9 nucleotides align to TRBD1. The receptor's source is a young man in good health and CMV-seronegative. The CDR3 protein is CASRGQGQETQYF. For the CDR3, the DNA is TGCGCCAGCAGGGGACAGGGCCAAGAGACCCAGTACTTC.